This T cell receptor beta chain was sequenced in a study of STAT5B mutations in CD4+ large granular lymphocyte leukemia. In the authors' workflow: The detection floor for productive clonotype frequency was 2.59 x 10-5. Assay: immunoSEQ multiplex PCR; the TCRdb copy retains only in-frame clones and omits some. V and J calls plus clone size are reproduced from that table; the DNA served to infer D and trimming. Among tens of thousands of clones listed, roughly 87% were seen once. Germline assignment: CDR1 SGHDT and CDR2 YYEEEE. The CDR3 covers 16 residues. Germline trimming cut 3 bases from V and 5 bases from J; bases unmatched to any gene: 7.

The chain links TRBV5-6 to TRBJ2-3; 12 positions agree with TRBD2. Sequenced: CD4+ T cells from blood buffy coats. The TCR sequence derives from a human donor in good health. The CDR3 protein is CASSSRLAGEGDTQYF. CDR3 nucleotides: TGTGCCAGCAGCTCCCGACTAGCGGGAGAGGGAGATACGCAGTATTTT.